This TCR beta chain came from a study of monozygotic twins with inflammatory bowel disease. Study-level results: Using the inverse Simpson index, IBD patients had lower TCRbeta diversity than healthy co-twins.

This CDR3 is 17 amino acids long. Germline loops: CDR1 MNHEY, CDR2 SVGEGT. Turning to this clonotype: The antigen remains undetermined.

A total RNA quantity of around 3,700 ng went into each TCR library. Researchers ran eight separate cDNA reactions for each sample. From its re-call of the 5' RACE reads, TCRdb lists each CDR3 protein once, without DNA. This table lists 150,000 to 200,000 distinct CDR3 sequences. This sequence was found in a human donor with ulcerative colitis or Crohn's disease, or a healthy co-twin of an affected twin (not recorded which). The rearrangement links TRBV6-2 or TRBV6-3 to TRBJ2-7; TCRdb's D gene call, TRBD1, goes unchecked for lack of DNA. Source material: blood. CDR3 loop: CASSSRRGGRHSYEQYF.